The next 27 T cell receptor beta chains were all read from a single sample in a study of cytomegalovirus exposure and HLA in healthy donors. Repertoires were generated with immunoSEQ multiplex PCR, while TCRdb's copy carries only in-frame clones and drops some. The sample contains 75,000 to 85,000 clones, just over 90% of which appear only once. The sample was PBMCs. All receptors derive from a man younger than 45 in good health and CMV-seronegative.

CDR3 in amino acids: CAISLGQGTRSYGYTF. Here the CDR3 DNA reads TGTGCCATCTCCCTAGGGCAGGGGACGCGAAGCTATGGCTACACCTTC. This chain joins TRBV10-3 and TRBJ1-2; tentative D call: TRBD1 (6 bases). CDR1 and CDR2 from the germline V gene are ENHRY and SYGVKD. Deletions cut 8 bases from V and 4 bases from J, with 23 bases between. The CDR3 length is 16 residues.

The chain employs TRBV5-1 and TRBJ1-5; the match to TRBD1 covers 7 bases. Germline V gene lookup returns CDR1 SGHRS and CDR2 YFSETQ. The CDR3 consists of 13 residues. V trimming: 1 base; J trimming: 5 bases; junction bases outside the gene matches: 0. The CDR3 nucleotides read TGCGCCAGCAGCTTGACAGGGGATCAGCCCCAGCATTTT. Residues: CASSLTGDQPQHF.

The rearrangement uses TRBV21-1 and TRBJ2-1; TRBD1 is the table's D call and was not checked against the DNA. TRBV21-1 is assigned pseudogene status. The CDR3 is made up of 19 amino acids. The CDR3 protein is CASSKETPLRDRDDNEQFF. The CDR3 bases are TGTGCCAGCAGCAAAGAAACCCCGCTTCGGGACAGGGATGACAATGAGCAGTTCTTC.

The genes are TRBV6-5 and TRBJ1-2; D might be TRBD1 (5 bases). CDR3 length equals 13 residues. V dropped 8 bases and J dropped 5 bases, with 15 bases sitting between them. Germline V gives CDR1 MNHEY, CDR2 SVGAGI. CDR3 sequence reads: CASSRAGIYGYTF. CDR3 nucleotides: TGTGCCAGCTCCCGGGCAGGGATTTATGGCTACACCTTC.

The rearrangement uses TRBV19 and TRBJ1-1, with D uncertain. This CDR3 region has 14 residues. V was trimmed by 3 bases and J by 1 base, leaving 9 bases between them. The germline V gene encodes CDR1 LNHDA and CDR2 SQIVND (reference sequence). The CDR3 spells CASSMSSRNTEAFF. DNA of the CDR3: TGTGCCAGTAGTATGTCTTCCCGGAACACTGAAGCTTTCTTT.

The CDR3: CASSFGQSETDTQYF. CDR3 DNA sequence: TGTGCCAGCAGCTTCGGACAGTCTGAAACAGATACGCAGTATTTT. This rearrangement joins TRBV7-9 to TRBJ2-3; tentatively, D is TRBD1 (6 bases). CDR1 is SEHNR, CDR2 FQNEAQ, per germline (reference sequence). Trimming removed 3 bases from V and 3 bases from J, with 13 bases in between. The CDR3 has 15 amino acids.

This chain links TRBV5-1 with TRBJ1-2, with D possibly matching TRBD1 (5 bases). CDR1 is SGHRS and CDR2 is YFSETQ in the germline V gene. CDR3 length equals 14 residues. Trimming pared 0 bases from V and 6 bases from J, leaving 12 bases between. CDR3 in DNA: TGCGCCAGCAGCTTGGCAGGGAGGGAGCATGGCTACACCTTC. The encoded protein is CASSLAGREHGYTF.

The gene calls are TRBV19 and TRBJ2-5; TRBD1 matches at 7 bases. This CDR3 has 16 residues. In germline, CDR1 is LNHDA, CDR2 SQIVND (reference sequence). V shed 6 bases, J shed 3 bases, and the junction held 13 bases outside the gene matches. The DNA of the CDR3 is TGTGCCAGTAGCCCCCACAAATCTGACAGGGAAGAGACCCAGTACTTC. It specifies CASSPHKSDREETQYF.

The rearrangement uses TRBV29-1 and TRBJ2-1, with 9 bases lining up with TRBD2. Germline V gives CDR1 SQVTM, CDR2 ANQGSEA. This CDR3 is built from 14 residues. The trim removed 7 bases at V and 0 bases at J, leaving 4 bases unmatched. The CDR3 sequence: CSGAGGRSYNEQFF. DNA for the CDR3: TGCAGCGGTGCGGGAGGGCGCTCCTACAATGAGCAGTTCTTC.

The chain combines TRBV28 with TRBJ1-2; 7 bases align to TRBD1. CDR3 length equals 13 residues. The J segment lost 5 bases and the V segment lost 4 bases, leaving 4 bases of the junction unmatched. Germline V gives CDR1 MDHEN, CDR2 SYDVKM. The CDR3 nucleotides read TGTGCCAGCAGTTCCGGACAGGCTTATGGCTACACCTTC. Its translation: CASSSGQAYGYTF.

This chain uses TRBV29-1 with TRBJ2-7; D uncertain. Looked up from germline, CDR1 is SQVTM and CDR2 is ANQGSEA. The CDR3 covers 12 residues. Deletions cut 4 bases from V and 3 bases from J, with 10 bases between. The DNA of the CDR3 is TGCAGCGTTGGGCGGATAGGCTACGAGCAGTACTTC. Amino acid sequence: CSVGRIGYEQYF.

V and J are TRBV10-3 and TRBJ1-5; D might be TRBD1 (6 bases). Germline V gives CDR1 ENHRY, CDR2 SYGVKD. The CDR3 is 14 residues long. The V end lost 10 bases, the J end lost 6 bases, and 19 bases lay between the germline ends. The CDR3 is CATDPAGAGQPQHF. The CDR3 bases are TGTGCCACGGACCCAGCAGGGGCAGGTCAGCCCCAGCATTTT.

This chain connects TRBV9 to TRBJ2-6, with 8 positions matching TRBD1. Per germline, CDR1 SGDLS and CDR2 YYNGEE. The CDR3 has 16 residues. The trim removed 5 bases at V and 2 bases at J, leaving 6 bases unmatched. The CDR3 protein is CASRGQAVTGANVLTF. CDR3 nucleotide sequence: TGTGCCAGCAGGGGACAGGCCGTGACTGGGGCCAACGTCCTGACTTTC.

V is TRBV19 and J is TRBJ2-4; TRBD1 agrees at 7 bases. CDR1 is LNHDA, CDR2 SQIVND, per germline (reference sequence). This CDR3 has 19 amino acids. J lost 3 bases, V lost 7 bases, and 21 bases had no gene match. In DNA form, the CDR3 reads TGTGCCAGTAACGGGCGGGTCGGACAGGCCGGTGCGGGCAAAAACATTCAGTACTTC. Its protein product is CASNGRVGQAGAGKNIQYF.

This sequence joins TRBV9 and TRBJ2-5; TRBD2 might be the D (5 bases). The end of the DNA fits TRBJ2-7 better, so the J call may be wrong. There are 15 residues in the CDR3. The germline CDR1 and CDR2 sequences are SGDLS and YYNGEE. The CDR3 reads CASSRTPTETYEQYF. CDR3 nucleotide sequence: TGTGCCAGCAGCCGGACTCCGACCGAAACCTACGAGCAGTACTTC.

This rearrangement joins TRBV15 to TRBJ2-7; maybe TRBD1 (6 bases). V shed 6 bases and J shed 1 base, with 10 bases lying between them. The CDR3 has 13 amino acids. Germline CDR1 LNHNV, CDR2 YYDKDF (reference sequence). The CDR3 protein is CATSRDKSYEQYF. CDR3 coding DNA: TGTGCCACCAGTCGGGACAAATCCTACGAGCAGTACTTC.

This chain uses TRBV6-5 with TRBJ2-7; 7 bases agree with TRBD2. Germline CDR1 MNHEY, CDR2 SVGAGI. This CDR3 has 14 amino acids. V shed 5 bases and J 6 bases; nucleotides not matched to a gene: 10. In DNA form, the CDR3 reads TGTGCCAGCAGTCGGACTAGTACCTCGGGCGAGCAGTACTTC. Translated, it gives CASSRTSTSGEQYF.

The sample holds a few counts of this clone. The V and J genes are TRBV6-4 and TRBJ1-5; 11 positions agree with TRBD1. The CDR3 extends over 17 amino acids. The ends lost 9 bases at V and 5 bases at J; junction bases unmatched: 15. The V gene's germline CDR1 is MRHNA and CDR2 SNTAGT. CDR3 nucleotides: TGTGCCAGGTCCCGGGACAGGGGGGGCAATATGGATCAGCCCCAGCATTTT. Protein: CARSRDRGGNMDQPQHF.

The chain uses TRBV27 and TRBJ2-3; 11 positions match TRBD2. Germline-derived CDR1 and CDR2 are MNHEY and SMNVEV (reference sequence). V lost 5 bases and J lost 0; bases outside the gene matches: 19. The CDR3 consists of 21 residues. This CDR3 is CASSRLRLAGGLKISTDTQYF. DNA of the CDR3: TGTGCCAGCAGTCGCCTGAGATTAGCGGGGGGGCTGAAGATTAGCACAGATACGCAGTATTTT.

The CDR3 loop is CAWSRDSNNEQFF. The CDR3 DNA reads as TGTGCCTGGAGCCGGGACAGCAACAATGAGCAGTTCTTC. This chain connects TRBV30 to TRBJ2-1; 7 bases are shared with TRBD1. The CDR3 runs to 13 residues. Germline assignment: CDR1 GTSNPN and CDR2 SVGIG (reference sequence). V shed 3 bases and J 5 bases; nucleotides not matched to a gene: 4.

The rearrangement joins TRBV10-1 to TRBJ2-5; D possibly corresponds to TRBD2 (6 bases). Trimming pared 3 bases from V and 1 base from J, leaving 12 bases between. This CDR3 contains 15 residues. CDR1 is WNHNN, CDR2 SYGVQD, per germline (reference sequence). The CDR3 protein is CASSDPGGSQETQYF. In DNA, the CDR3 is TGCGCCAGCAGTGACCCCGGGGGTTCCCAAGAGACCCAGTACTTC.

The CDR3 loop is CASGPSPGTGNNQPQHF. CDR3 coding DNA: TGTGCTAGTGGCCCCAGCCCCGGGACAGGGAATAATCAGCCCCAGCATTTT. This chain connects TRBV12-5 to TRBJ1-5; 9 bases agree with TRBD1. From germline, CDR1 is LGHNT and CDR2 FRNRAP. This CDR3 has 17 amino acids. Trimming at V came to 6 bases and at J to 4 bases, leaving 13 bases not matched to a gene.

This clone was observed a few times. The V gene is TRBV11-2, the J gene TRBJ2-7, with D possibly being TRBD2 (5 bases). Germline V gene data show CDR1 as SGHAT and CDR2 as FQNNGV. The CDR3 consists of 14 residues. Trimming took 7 bases from V and 0 from J, leaving 13 bases between them. The CDR3 loop reads CASTPFRDSYEQYF. The DNA for the CDR3 is TGTGCCAGCACCCCCTTCCGGGACTCCTACGAGCAGTACTTC. Combining the CDR3 with reference TRBV11-2 and TRBJ2-7 gives the whole variable domain EAGVAQSPRYKIIEKRQSVAFWCNPISGHATLYWYQQILGQGPKLLIQFQNNGVVDDSQLPKDRFSAERLKGVDSTLKIQPAKLEDSAVYLCASTPFRDSYEQYFGPGTRLTVT.

The chain links TRBV15 to TRBJ2-7; D possibly corresponds to TRBD1 (6 bases). CDR3 size: 13 residues. CDR1 LNHNV and CDR2 YYDKDF come from the germline V gene (reference sequence). The V and J ends lost 3 bases and 6 bases respectively, with 12 bases between them. The DNA of the CDR3 is TGTGCCACCAGCAGTGACAGGTGGGGCGAGCAGTACTTC. Its translation is CATSSDRWGEQYF.

The chain combines TRBV5-1 with TRBJ1-1, with D possibly being TRBD1 (5 bases). V gave up 4 bases and J gave up 1 base, with 11 bases separating them. Germline CDR1 is SGHRS and CDR2 is YFSETQ. The CDR3 consists of 14 residues. Here the CDR3 DNA reads TGCGCCAGCAGCACTGACAGATCGAACACTGAAGCTTTCTTT. Protein sequence: CASSTDRSNTEAFF.

CDR3 bases: TGTGCCATCAGTGACCCAGACTCGACGAAATCCTACGAGCAGTACTTC. This gives the protein CAISDPDSTKSYEQYF. V gene TRBV10-3 combines with J gene TRBJ2-7; unclear D gene. Per germline, CDR1 ENHRY and CDR2 SYGVKD. The CDR3 loop spans 16 amino acids. V shed 3 bases and J shed 1 base, with 16 bases lying between them.

The rearrangement joins TRBV14 to TRBJ2-7; 7 bases align to TRBD2. The CDR3 is 15 amino acids. Germline assignment: CDR1 SGHDN and CDR2 FVKESK. V trimming: 3 bases; J trimming: 5 bases; junction bases outside the gene matches: 10. DNA of the CDR3: TGTGCCAGCAGCCACTTCGGCGGGAGTGTCAACGAGCAGTACTTC. Translated: CASSHFGGSVNEQYF.